The T cell receptor beta chain described here comes from a study of human T cells and chemical hapten exposure. The study, taken as a whole, reports: Among expanded TCRs, significantly more large CDR3 similarity clusters formed than among controls.

A single record per CDR3 protein comes from TCRdb applying MiXCR to the RACE reads. The top ten hold more than 0.95% of the sample, which has some 250,000 distinct CDR3 sequences, around 7% seen once. This clonotype was picked up many times. What it recognizes is unknown. Germline CDR1 MNHEY, CDR2 SVGEGT. Trimming cost V 0 bases and J 2 bases; bases outside gene matches: 8. The CDR3 is 17 amino acids. Stated time point: pre-sensitization, week 0. As to treatment: therapeutic diphenylcyclopropenone sensitization with weekly scalp DPC. Blood sampling occurred before each patch-test application. The receptor comes from a man younger than 35 with alopecia areata. Some clones in this sample may be carry-over from other donors' samples. The genes are TRBV6-2 or TRBV6-3 and TRBJ2-3; 7 bases are shared with TRBD2. The material sequenced was whole blood, taken in connection with sensitization to the hapten diphenylcyclopropenone (DPC). DNA for the CDR3: TGTGCCAGCAGTTACTCGGCAAGCGGGGAGCTCACAGATACGCAGTATTTT. The encoded protein is CASSYSASGELTDTQYF.